The text below deals with one T cell receptor (beta chain). This record comes from a study of T cell changes during pregnancy in multiple sclerosis. Profiling relied on immunoSEQ multiplex PCR, and the TCRdb table lists in-frame clones only, not all of them. Here the sample spans 50,000 to 55,000 clones, nearly 95% being singletons. Germline CDR1 reads MNHNY; CDR2 reads SVGAGI (reference sequence). Trimming cost V 2 bases and J 4 bases, with 12 bases left between them. This CDR3 has 15 residues. Sequenced material: CD4+ T cells from peripheral blood mononuclear cells, taken in the third trimester of pregnancy. The sequence was obtained from a female donor with multiple sclerosis, enrolled in a pregnancy study. The V and J genes are TRBV6-6 and TRBJ1-5; D gene ambiguous. Written as DNA, the CDR3 is TGTGCCAGCAGTTACCCGCCAGTCGGGAATCAGCCCCAGCATTTT. Protein sequence: CASSYPPVGNQPQHF.